The next 27 T cell receptor beta chains were all read from a single sample in a study of blood T cell repertoires in COVID-19. The repertoire was sequenced with immunoSEQ multiplex PCR; TCRdb's copy has only in-frame clones and lacks some. Of around 170,000 clones in the sample, about 83% are singletons; the top ten hold 10% to 15%. Source material: peripheral blood. The source of these receptors is a man aged 65-85 years who had recovered from COVID-19.

This clone was counted a few times. The rearrangement joins TRBV28 to TRBJ1-5; the D is unclear. The V gene lost 6 bases and the J gene lost 0 bases, with 12 bases spanning the gap. The V gene's germline CDR1 is MDHEN and CDR2 SYDVKM. This CDR3 contains 15 residues. The CDR3 DNA reads TGTGCCAGCAGCCCACTTGCCGTTAGCAATCAGCCCCAGCATTTT. It yields the protein CASSPLAVSNQPQHF.

The chain links TRBV4-1 to TRBJ2-4; 7 bases map to TRBD2. The CDR3 is 16 amino acids. Germline V CDR1 and CDR2: MGHRA, YSYEKL. The V segment lost 0 bases and the J segment 6 bases; nucleotides outside the gene matches: 8. The CDR3 DNA sequence: TGCGCCAGCAGCCAAGATTGGGCGGGAGCCGGAAACATTCAGTACTTC. Translating gives CASSQDWAGAGNIQYF.

The chain employs TRBV6-5 and TRBJ2-1, with D perhaps TRBD2 (6 bases). The germline CDR1 and CDR2 sequences are MNHEY and SVGAGI. The CDR3 sequence is 14 residues long. V was pared by 7 bases and J by 6 bases, with 16 bases between. The CDR3 bases are TGTGCCAGCACCATTGGGGGACTCCGCAATGAGCAGTTCTTC. Its translation: CASTIGGLRNEQFF.

The chain has TRBV28 and TRBJ1-5; no reliable D call. CDR3 length: 16 residues. V was pared by 2 bases and J by 4 bases, with 15 bases between. Germline loops: CDR1 MDHEN, CDR2 SYDVKM. The CDR3 region is CASSLVWSTENQPQHF. CDR3 sequence (DNA): TGTGCCAGCAGTTTAGTGTGGAGTACGGAAAATCAGCCCCAGCATTTT.

The rearrangement links TRBV19 to TRBJ1-1, with 9 bases fitting TRBD1. V dropped 4 bases and J dropped 8; count of bases not matched to a gene: 11. The CDR3 contains 15 residues. In germline, CDR1 is LNHDA, CDR2 SQIVND (reference sequence). As DNA, the CDR3 is TGTGCCAGTAGTACACAGGGGGCGCCCCCCTCAGAAGCTTTCTTT. Translating gives CASSTQGAPPSEAFF.

This chain links TRBV11-3 with TRBJ2-2, with a tentative D call TRBD1 (5 bases). Germline assignment: CDR1 SGHNT and CDR2 YENEEA. The CDR3 contains 18 residues. The V and J ends lost 2 bases and 4 bases respectively, with 20 bases between them. CDR3 DNA sequence: TGTGCCAGCAGCTTAACCCGTTGGCAGGACACCGTCACCGGGGAGCTGTTTTTT. It encodes CASSLTRWQDTVTGELFF.

The chain is built from TRBV6-5 and TRBJ1-3; D is unresolved. Trimming removed 0 bases from V and 0 bases from J, with 6 bases in between. The CDR3 covers 15 residues. Germline CDR1 reads MNHEY; CDR2 reads SVGAGI. CDR3 nucleotide sequence: TGTGCCAGCAGTTACTCGATGGCCTCTGGAAACACCATATATTTT. Its translation is CASSYSMASGNTIYF.

This sequence joins TRBV27 and TRBJ2-7; no firm D call. V lost 2 bases to trimming and J lost 0 bases, with 8 bases between them. In germline, CDR1 is MNHEY, CDR2 SMNVEV (reference sequence). There are 14 residues in the CDR3. This chain's CDR3 is CASSLHHSSYEQYF. The CDR3 region has the DNA TGTGCCAGCAGTTTACACCACTCCTCCTACGAGCAGTACTTC.

The V call is TRBV7-6, the J call TRBJ2-7; D perhaps matches TRBD1 (6 bases). Germline-derived CDR1 and CDR2 are SGHVS and FNYEAQ. V was pared by 0 bases and J by 3 bases, with 9 bases between. CDR3 size: 14 residues. The CDR3 sequence is CASSLASGVYEQYF. In nucleotides, the CDR3 is TGTGCCAGCAGCTTAGCCTCAGGGGTCTACGAGCAGTACTTC.

The gene calls are TRBV7-9 and TRBJ2-1, with 7 bases identical to TRBD2. Germline V gives CDR1 SEHNR, CDR2 FQNEAQ (reference sequence). The CDR3 contains 16 residues. The V and J ends lost 2 bases and 3 bases, in that order; junction bases with no gene match: 7. In DNA form, the CDR3 reads TGTGCCAGCAGCTTATTACTAGCGACAAACTACAATGAGCAGTTCTTC. Translated: CASSLLLATNYNEQFF.

This clone was seen a few times. The V and J genes are TRBV6-5 and TRBJ1-2, with 9 bases matching TRBD1. The CDR3 has 14 amino acids. V lost 4 bases to trimming and J lost 8 bases; unmatched junction nucleotides: 8. Germline V gene data show CDR1 as MNHEY and CDR2 as SVGAGI. CDR3 amino acids: CASSFGPTGGGYTF. CDR3 sequence (DNA): TGTGCCAGCAGTTTTGGGCCTACAGGGGGCGGCTACACCTTC.

The gene calls are TRBV7-8 and TRBJ2-1; 10 bases are shared with TRBD2. The V gene end was trimmed by 4 bases and the J gene end by 3 bases; junction bases not matched to a gene: 3. There are 15 residues in the CDR3. CDR1 SGHVS and CDR2 FQNEAQ come from the germline V gene. The CDR3 region is CASSSGTSVYNEQFF. The CDR3 bases are TGTGCCAGCAGCTCGGGGACTAGCGTCTACAATGAGCAGTTCTTC.

The V gene is TRBV6-4, the J gene TRBJ2-2, with 10 nucleotides matching TRBD1. Losses at the gene ends were 7 bases for V and 4 bases for J; bases not matched to a gene: 15. The CDR3 loop spans 18 amino acids. Germline V gene lookup returns CDR1 MRHNA and CDR2 SNTAGT. CDR3 nucleotides: TGTGCCAGCATACTCGGACGTCGGGACAGGGGAACCACCGGGGAGCTGTTTTTT. This translates into CASILGRRDRGTTGELFF.

The chain couples TRBV27 to TRBJ2-1, with TRBD1 identical over 9 bases. The junction had 7 bases not matched to a gene; V was cut back by 3 bases and J by 7 bases. Germline V CDR1 and CDR2: MNHEY, SMNVEV (reference sequence). The CDR3 runs to 15 residues. The CDR3 loop reads CASSFRDRERNEQFF. The CDR3 DNA sequence: TGTGCCAGCAGTTTTCGGGACAGGGAAAGAAATGAGCAGTTCTTC.

This chain joins TRBV5-4 and TRBJ2-2; 13 bases are shared with TRBD2. This CDR3 contains 18 residues. V was pared by 4 bases and J by 5 bases, with 11 bases of the junction left unmatched. Germline CDR1 SGHNT, CDR2 YYREEE (reference sequence). The CDR3 sequence: CASSRDGLAGAGTGELFF. CDR3 nucleotides: TGTGCCAGCAGCCGAGATGGACTAGCGGGAGCAGGGACCGGGGAGCTGTTTTTT.

This chain joins TRBV6-5 and TRBJ1-2; 8 bases align to TRBD1. V shed 2 bases and J 6 bases; nucleotides not matched to a gene: 5. CDR1 and CDR2 (germline): MNHEY, SVGAGI. The CDR3 runs 14 residues. DNA for the CDR3: TGTGCCAGCAGTTACCAGGGGGCTGGAGATGGCTACACCTTC. Translating gives CASSYQGAGDGYTF.

This sequence joins TRBV5-1 and TRBJ2-7; a possible D gene is TRBD2 (5 bases). The V end lost 1 base, the J end lost 6 bases, and 17 bases lay between the germline ends. The CDR3 has 15 amino acids. CDR1 and CDR2 from the germline V gene are SGHRS and YFSETQ. The CDR3 nucleotides read TGCGCCAGCAGCTTGAGGAGCGGAAGACCAGTCGAGCAGTACTTC. It is translated as CASSLRSGRPVEQYF.

The chain recombines TRBV5-1 with TRBJ2-3; 7 bases align to TRBD2. Germline V gene sequence: CDR1 SGHRS, CDR2 YFSETQ. After removal of 2 bases from V and 0 bases from J, the junction contained 6 bases not matched to a gene. This CDR3 spans 16 amino acids. As DNA, the CDR3 is TGCGCCAGCAGCTTAGGGAGGGCAGGCAGCACAGATACGCAGTATTTT. This gives the protein CASSLGRAGSTDTQYF.

This chain joins TRBV5-1 and TRBJ2-3; no clear D. The V and J ends lost 2 bases and 3 bases respectively, with 4 bases between them. CDR1 and CDR2 from the germline V gene are SGHRS and YFSETQ. This CDR3 comprises 12 residues. The CDR3 sequence is CASSLETDTQYF. The CDR3 DNA sequence: TGCGCCAGCAGCTTAGAGACAGATACGCAGTATTTT.

This clone turned up a few times. This chain uses TRBV9 with TRBJ2-1; D possibly corresponds to TRBD1 (7 bases). This CDR3 spans 16 amino acids. Deletions cut 1 base from V and 3 bases from J, with 14 bases between. Germline CDR1 is SGDLS and CDR2 is YYNGEE. The CDR3 sequence is CASSVSGGGGYNEQFF. CDR3 coding DNA: TGTGCCAGCAGCGTATCAGGGGGAGGCGGCTACAATGAGCAGTTCTTC.

This chain connects TRBV23-1 to TRBJ2-3; possible D gene TRBD2, 5 bases. TRBV23-1 falls under the ORF class, with uncertain function. Trimming cost V 0 bases and J 4 bases, with 17 bases left between them. The CDR3 loop spans 17 amino acids. The CDR3 here is CASSQSRKRKKADTQYF. DNA for the CDR3: TGCGCCAGCAGTCAATCGAGGAAGCGGAAGAAGGCAGATACGCAGTATTTT.

The chain has TRBV5-4 and TRBJ1-1; TRBD1 is a possible D gene (6 bases). This CDR3 comprises 14 residues. CDR1 and CDR2 from the germline V gene are SGHNT and YYREEE (reference sequence). V was pared by 0 bases and J by 7 bases, with 13 bases between. The CDR3 DNA is TGTGCCAGCAGCTTGGTCGGGCAGGGGAATGAAGCTTTCTTT. Protein sequence: CASSLVGQGNEAFF.

The genes are TRBV7-6 and TRBJ2-7; a weak D match, TRBD2 (8 bases). The germline gives CDR1 SGHVS, CDR2 FNYEAQ. The CDR3 runs to 15 residues. The V end lost 5 bases, the J end lost 5 bases, and 19 bases lay between the germline ends. The CDR3 sequence: CASSLPPGGGNEQYF. CDR3 DNA: TGTGCCAGCAGCCTCCCTCCGGGAGGGGGCAACGAGCAGTACTTC.

CDR3 in DNA: TGTGCCAGCAGCTTGGTATCTGAAGCTTTCTTT. It encodes CASSLVSEAFF. The chain has TRBV5-8 and TRBJ1-1, with D hard to call. The V end was cut by 0 bases, the J end by 6 bases, with 3 bases between. The CDR3 consists of 11 residues. CDR1 SGHTS and CDR2 YDEGEE come from the germline V gene.

The gene calls are TRBV10-3 and TRBJ1-5, with unresolved D. Germline V CDR1 and CDR2: ENHRY, SYGVKD. Trimming shortened V by 6 bases and J by 6 bases, and 9 bases separated the two germline ends. This CDR3 is built from 12 residues. The CDR3 is CAISDRGQPQHF. Written as DNA, the CDR3 is TGTGCCATCAGCGATCGGGGTCAGCCCCAGCATTTT.

The V gene is TRBV6-5, the J gene TRBJ2-2; a weak D match, TRBD2 (5 bases). Germline loops: CDR1 MNHEY, CDR2 SVGAGI. V was clipped by 2 bases and J by 4 bases, with 8 bases between them. This CDR3 region has 14 residues. The CDR3 nucleotides read TGTGCCAGCAGTTACGCGCTAGCCACCGGGGAGCTGTTTTTT. Its protein is CASSYALATGELFF.

The genes are TRBV6-5 and TRBJ2-5; 8 positions match TRBD1. CDR1 is MNHEY, CDR2 SVGAGI, per germline. CDR3 length: 15 residues. V shed 5 bases, J shed 5 bases, and the junction held 10 bases outside the gene matches. In nucleotides, the CDR3 is TGTGCCAGCAGTCCTAGACAGGGGCGGCGGGAGACCCAGTACTTC. This gives the protein CASSPRQGRRETQYF.